In this sample, the clone carrying this TCR beta chain turned up once. The germline V gene encodes CDR1 SGHTA and CDR2 FQGNSA. Trimming shortened V by 5 bases and J by 6 bases, and 15 bases separated the two germline ends. This CDR3 has 14 residues. In Seattle, patients joined the study during active infection and were tracked longitudinally. Per the original data handling: Quantification of nucleated cells was approximated via reference gene primer amplification. Sequencing was performed with immunoSEQ multiplex PCR; in TCRdb, only in-frame clones are kept and a portion is missing. From that table come the V and J calls and clone size; the DNA was used to work out D and trimming. In the table there are 200,000 to 250,000 clones, about 90% of which are singletons. The data were taken from a study of blood T cell repertoires in COVID-19. The overall study: Samples came from the United States, Italy and Spain, spanning acute and convalescent COVID-19. T cells, B-cell-depleted T cells, or PBMCs supplied cDNA or gDNA.

The gene calls are TRBV7-2 and TRBJ2-3, with a tentative D call TRBD1 (6 bases). The receptor's source is a man aged 25-40 years with COVID-19, enrolled during active disease. The specimen was peripheral blood. CDR3 sequence (DNA): TGTGCCAGCAGCGTCCGGGACACCCCCGATACGCAGTATTTT. This codes for CASSVRDTPDTQYF.